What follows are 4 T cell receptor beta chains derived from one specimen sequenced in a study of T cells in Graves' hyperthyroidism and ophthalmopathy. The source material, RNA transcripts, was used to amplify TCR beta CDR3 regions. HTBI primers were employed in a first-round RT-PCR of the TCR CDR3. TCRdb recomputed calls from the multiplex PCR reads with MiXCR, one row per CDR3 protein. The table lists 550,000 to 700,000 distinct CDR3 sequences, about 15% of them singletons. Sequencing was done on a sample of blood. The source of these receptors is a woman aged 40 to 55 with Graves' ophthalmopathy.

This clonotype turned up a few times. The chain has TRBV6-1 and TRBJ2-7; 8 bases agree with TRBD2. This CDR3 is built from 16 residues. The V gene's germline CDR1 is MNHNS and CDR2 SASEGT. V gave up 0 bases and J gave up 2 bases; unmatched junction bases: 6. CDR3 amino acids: CASSEARTGGTYEQYF. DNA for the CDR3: TGTGCCAGCAGTGAAGCGCGGACGGGAGGGACCTACGAGCAGTACTTC.

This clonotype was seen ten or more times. CDR3 protein: CASSAGGGENIQYF. The CDR3 region has the DNA TGTGCCAGCAGTGCGGGAGGGGGGGAAAACATTCAGTACTTC. The chain carries TRBV6-1 and TRBJ2-4; 8 bases fit TRBD2. Trimming at V came to 4 bases and at J to 5 bases, leaving 4 bases not matched to a gene. The CDR3 loop spans 14 amino acids. Germline loops: CDR1 MNHNS, CDR2 SASEGT.

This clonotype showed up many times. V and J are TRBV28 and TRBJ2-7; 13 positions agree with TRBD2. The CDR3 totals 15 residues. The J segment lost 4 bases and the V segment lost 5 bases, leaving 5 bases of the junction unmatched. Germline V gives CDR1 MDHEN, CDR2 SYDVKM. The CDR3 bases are TGTGCCAGCAGTCGGACTAGCGGGAGTATGTACGAGCAGTACTTC. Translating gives CASSRTSGSMYEQYF.

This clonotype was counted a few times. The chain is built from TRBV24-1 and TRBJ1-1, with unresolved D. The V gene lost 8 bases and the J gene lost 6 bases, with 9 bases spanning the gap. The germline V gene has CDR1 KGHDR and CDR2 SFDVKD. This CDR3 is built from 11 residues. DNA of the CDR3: TGTGCCACCACTATCATCCCTGAAGCTTTCTTT. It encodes CATTIIPEAFF.